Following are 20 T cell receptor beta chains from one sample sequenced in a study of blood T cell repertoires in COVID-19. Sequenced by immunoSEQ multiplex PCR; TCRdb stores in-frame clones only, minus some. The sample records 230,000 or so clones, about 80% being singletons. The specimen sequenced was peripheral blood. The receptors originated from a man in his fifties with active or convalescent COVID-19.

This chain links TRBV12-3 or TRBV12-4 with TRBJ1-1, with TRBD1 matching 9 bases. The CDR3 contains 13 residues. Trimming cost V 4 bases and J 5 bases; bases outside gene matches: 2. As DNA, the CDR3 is TGTGCCAGCAGTTACAGGGGGCAAACTGAAGCTTTCTTT. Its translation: CASSYRGQTEAFF.

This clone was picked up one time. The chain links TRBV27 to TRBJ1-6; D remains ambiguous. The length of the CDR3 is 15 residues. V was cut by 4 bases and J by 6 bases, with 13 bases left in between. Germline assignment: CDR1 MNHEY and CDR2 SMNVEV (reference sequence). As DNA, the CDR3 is TGTGCCAGCAGTTGGAACAGAGTGGTTAATTCACCCCTCCACTTT. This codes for CASSWNRVVNSPLHF.

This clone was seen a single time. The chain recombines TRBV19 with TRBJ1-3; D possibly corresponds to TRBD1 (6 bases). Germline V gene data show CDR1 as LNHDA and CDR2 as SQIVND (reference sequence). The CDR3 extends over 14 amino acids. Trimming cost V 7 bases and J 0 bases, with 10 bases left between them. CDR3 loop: CASNRVSSGNTIYF. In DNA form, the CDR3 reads TGTGCCAGTAACAGGGTGAGCTCTGGAAACACCATATATTTT.

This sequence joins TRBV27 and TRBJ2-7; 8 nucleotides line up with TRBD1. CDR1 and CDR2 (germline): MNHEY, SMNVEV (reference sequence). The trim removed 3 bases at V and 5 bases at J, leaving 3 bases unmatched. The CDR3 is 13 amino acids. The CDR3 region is CASSLTGVHEQYF. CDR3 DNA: TGTGCCAGCAGTTTGACAGGGGTCCACGAGCAGTACTTC.

The CDR3 region has the DNA TGTGCCAGCAGTGCCCTCGCGGGGGGCGGGGAGCTGTTTTTT. Amino acid sequence: CASSALAGGGELFF. This chain links TRBV6-2 or TRBV6-3 with TRBJ2-2; 8 bases fit TRBD2. Germline V CDR1 and CDR2: MNHEY, SVGEGT. This CDR3 is built from 14 residues. V was clipped by 5 bases and J by 7 bases; unmatched bases: 6.

This CDR3 reads CASSLGRGGNSPLHF. As DNA, the CDR3 is TGCGCCAGCAGCCTCGGGCGGGGAGGTAATTCACCCCTCCACTTT. This chain links TRBV4-1 with TRBJ1-6; D uncertain. Germline-derived CDR1 and CDR2 are MGHRA and YSYEKL. Trimming took 4 bases from V and 6 from J, leaving 13 bases between them. The CDR3 is made up of 15 amino acids.

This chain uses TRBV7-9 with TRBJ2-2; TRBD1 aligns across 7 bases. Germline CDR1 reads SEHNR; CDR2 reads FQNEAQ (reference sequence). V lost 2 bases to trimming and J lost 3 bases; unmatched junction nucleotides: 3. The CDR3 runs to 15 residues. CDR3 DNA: TGTGCCAGCAGCTTAAGGCAGGGGGACACCGGGGAGCTGTTTTTT. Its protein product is CASSLRQGDTGELFF. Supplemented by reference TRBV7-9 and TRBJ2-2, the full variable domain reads DTGVSQNPRHKITKRGQNVTFRCDPISEHNRLYWYRQTLGQGPEFLTYFQNEAQLEKSRLLSDRFSAERPKGSFSTLEIQRTEQGDSAMYLCASSLRQGDTGELFFGEGSRLTVL.

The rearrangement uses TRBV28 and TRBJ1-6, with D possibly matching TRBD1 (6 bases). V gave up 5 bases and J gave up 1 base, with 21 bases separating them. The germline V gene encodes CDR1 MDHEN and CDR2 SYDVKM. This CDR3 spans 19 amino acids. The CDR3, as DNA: TGTGCCAGCAGTAGGACCCGGGGGAGGGGGGGGTCCTATAATTCACCCCTCCACTTT. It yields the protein CASSRTRGRGGSYNSPLHF.

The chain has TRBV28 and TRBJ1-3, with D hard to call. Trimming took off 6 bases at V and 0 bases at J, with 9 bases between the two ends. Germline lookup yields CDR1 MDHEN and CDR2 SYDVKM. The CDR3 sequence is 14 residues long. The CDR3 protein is CASRLHGSGNTIYF. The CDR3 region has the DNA TGTGCCAGCAGATTGCACGGCTCTGGAAACACCATATATTTT.

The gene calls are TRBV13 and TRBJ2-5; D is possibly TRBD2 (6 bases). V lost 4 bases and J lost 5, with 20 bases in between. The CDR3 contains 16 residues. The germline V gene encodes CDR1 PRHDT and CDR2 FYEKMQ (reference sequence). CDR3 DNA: TGTGCCAGCAGCTACCTGGACGGGGGTTCGGAGGAGACCCAGTACTTC. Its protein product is CASSYLDGGSEETQYF.

The CDR3 loop reads CASSSGHTNTEAFF. In DNA form, the CDR3 reads TGTGCCAGCAGCTCCGGACATACGAACACTGAAGCTTTCTTT. This chain links TRBV7-3 with TRBJ1-1, with D perhaps TRBD1 (5 bases). The CDR3 is 14 amino acids. The V end lost 4 bases, the J end lost 1 base, and 10 bases lay between the germline ends. Germline CDR1 reads SGHTA; CDR2 reads FQGTGA.

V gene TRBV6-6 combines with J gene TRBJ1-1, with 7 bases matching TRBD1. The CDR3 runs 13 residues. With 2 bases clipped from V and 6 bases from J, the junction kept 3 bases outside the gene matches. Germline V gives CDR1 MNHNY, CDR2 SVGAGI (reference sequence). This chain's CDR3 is CASSYDRDSEAFF. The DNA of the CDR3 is TGTGCCAGCAGTTACGACAGGGACTCTGAAGCTTTCTTT.

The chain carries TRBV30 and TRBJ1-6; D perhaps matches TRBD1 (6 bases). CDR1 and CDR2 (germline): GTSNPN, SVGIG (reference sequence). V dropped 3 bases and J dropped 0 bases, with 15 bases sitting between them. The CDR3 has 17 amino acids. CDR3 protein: CAWSRDIQSSYNSPLHF. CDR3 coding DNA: TGTGCCTGGAGCCGGGACATCCAGAGCTCCTATAATTCACCCCTCCACTTT.

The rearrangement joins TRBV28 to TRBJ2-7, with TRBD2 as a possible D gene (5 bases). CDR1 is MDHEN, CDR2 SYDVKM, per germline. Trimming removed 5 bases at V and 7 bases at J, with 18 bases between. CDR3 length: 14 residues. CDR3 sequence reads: CASSQQTDYKEQYF. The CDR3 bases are TGTGCCAGCAGTCAACAGACCGACTACAAGGAGCAGTACTTC.

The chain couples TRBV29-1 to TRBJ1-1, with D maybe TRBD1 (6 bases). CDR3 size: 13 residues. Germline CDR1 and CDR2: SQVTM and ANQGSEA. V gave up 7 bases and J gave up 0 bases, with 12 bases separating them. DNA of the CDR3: TGCAGCGCCGCCCGGACAGTGAACACTGAAGCTTTCTTT. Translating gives CSAARTVNTEAFF. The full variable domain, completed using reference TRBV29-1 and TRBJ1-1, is SAVISQKPSRDICQRGTSLTIQCQVDSQVTMMFWYRQQPGQSLTLIATANQGSEATYESGFVIDKFPISRPNLTFSTLTVSNMSPEDSSIYLCSAARTVNTEAFFGQGTRLTVV.

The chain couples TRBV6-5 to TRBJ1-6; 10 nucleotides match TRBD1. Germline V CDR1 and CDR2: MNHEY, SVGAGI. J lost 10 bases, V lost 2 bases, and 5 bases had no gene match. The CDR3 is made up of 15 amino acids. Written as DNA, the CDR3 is TGTGCCAGCAGTTACACTGGGACAGGGGAGTCACCCCTCCACTTT. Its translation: CASSYTGTGESPLHF.

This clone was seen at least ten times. The CDR3 region is CASSREGQTNSPLHF. CDR3 DNA: TGCGCCAGCAGCCGGGAAGGACAGACTAATTCACCCCTCCACTTT. This chain connects TRBV5-1 to TRBJ1-6; D is perhaps TRBD1 (6 bases). Per germline, CDR1 SGHRS and CDR2 YFSETQ. CDR3 length equals 15 residues. The V gene lost 4 bases and the J gene lost 6 bases, with 14 bases spanning the gap.

The CDR3 bases are TGTGCCATCAGCGTCCTGGGGGCGGGGGGCTACAATGAGCAGTTCTTC. Its translation: CAISVLGAGGYNEQFF. The chain couples TRBV10-3 to TRBJ2-1, with 8 nucleotides matching TRBD2. Trimming at V came to 6 bases and at J to 3 bases, leaving 10 bases not matched to a gene. The CDR3 covers 16 residues. In germline, CDR1 is ENHRY, CDR2 SYGVKD.

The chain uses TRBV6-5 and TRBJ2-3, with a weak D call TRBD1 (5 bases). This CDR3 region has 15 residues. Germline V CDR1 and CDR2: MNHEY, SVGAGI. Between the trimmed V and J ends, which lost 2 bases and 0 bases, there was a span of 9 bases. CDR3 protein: CASSYGAPSTDTQYF. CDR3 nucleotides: TGTGCCAGCAGTTACGGGGCACCTAGCACAGATACGCAGTATTTT.

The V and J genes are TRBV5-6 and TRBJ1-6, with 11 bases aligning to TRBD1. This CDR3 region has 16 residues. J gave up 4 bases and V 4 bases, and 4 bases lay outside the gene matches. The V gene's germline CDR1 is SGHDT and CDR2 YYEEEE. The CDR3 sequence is CASSPGQGAYNSPLHF. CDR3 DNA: TGTGCCAGCAGCCCAGGACAGGGGGCATATAATTCACCCCTCCACTTT.